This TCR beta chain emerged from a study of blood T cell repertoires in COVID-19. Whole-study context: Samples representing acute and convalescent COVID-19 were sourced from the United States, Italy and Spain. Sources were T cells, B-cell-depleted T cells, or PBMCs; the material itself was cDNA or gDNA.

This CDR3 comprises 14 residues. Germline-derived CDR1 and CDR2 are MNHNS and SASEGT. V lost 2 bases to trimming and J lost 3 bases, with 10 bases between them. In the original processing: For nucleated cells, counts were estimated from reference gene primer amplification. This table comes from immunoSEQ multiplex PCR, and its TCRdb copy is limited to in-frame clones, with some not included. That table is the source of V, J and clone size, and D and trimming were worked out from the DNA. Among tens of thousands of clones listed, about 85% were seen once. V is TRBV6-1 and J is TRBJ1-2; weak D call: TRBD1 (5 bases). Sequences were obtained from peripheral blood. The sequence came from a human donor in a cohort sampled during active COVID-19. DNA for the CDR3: TGTGCCAGCAGTGAAATCGGGGGTGACTATGGCTACACCTTC. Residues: CASSEIGGDYGYTF.